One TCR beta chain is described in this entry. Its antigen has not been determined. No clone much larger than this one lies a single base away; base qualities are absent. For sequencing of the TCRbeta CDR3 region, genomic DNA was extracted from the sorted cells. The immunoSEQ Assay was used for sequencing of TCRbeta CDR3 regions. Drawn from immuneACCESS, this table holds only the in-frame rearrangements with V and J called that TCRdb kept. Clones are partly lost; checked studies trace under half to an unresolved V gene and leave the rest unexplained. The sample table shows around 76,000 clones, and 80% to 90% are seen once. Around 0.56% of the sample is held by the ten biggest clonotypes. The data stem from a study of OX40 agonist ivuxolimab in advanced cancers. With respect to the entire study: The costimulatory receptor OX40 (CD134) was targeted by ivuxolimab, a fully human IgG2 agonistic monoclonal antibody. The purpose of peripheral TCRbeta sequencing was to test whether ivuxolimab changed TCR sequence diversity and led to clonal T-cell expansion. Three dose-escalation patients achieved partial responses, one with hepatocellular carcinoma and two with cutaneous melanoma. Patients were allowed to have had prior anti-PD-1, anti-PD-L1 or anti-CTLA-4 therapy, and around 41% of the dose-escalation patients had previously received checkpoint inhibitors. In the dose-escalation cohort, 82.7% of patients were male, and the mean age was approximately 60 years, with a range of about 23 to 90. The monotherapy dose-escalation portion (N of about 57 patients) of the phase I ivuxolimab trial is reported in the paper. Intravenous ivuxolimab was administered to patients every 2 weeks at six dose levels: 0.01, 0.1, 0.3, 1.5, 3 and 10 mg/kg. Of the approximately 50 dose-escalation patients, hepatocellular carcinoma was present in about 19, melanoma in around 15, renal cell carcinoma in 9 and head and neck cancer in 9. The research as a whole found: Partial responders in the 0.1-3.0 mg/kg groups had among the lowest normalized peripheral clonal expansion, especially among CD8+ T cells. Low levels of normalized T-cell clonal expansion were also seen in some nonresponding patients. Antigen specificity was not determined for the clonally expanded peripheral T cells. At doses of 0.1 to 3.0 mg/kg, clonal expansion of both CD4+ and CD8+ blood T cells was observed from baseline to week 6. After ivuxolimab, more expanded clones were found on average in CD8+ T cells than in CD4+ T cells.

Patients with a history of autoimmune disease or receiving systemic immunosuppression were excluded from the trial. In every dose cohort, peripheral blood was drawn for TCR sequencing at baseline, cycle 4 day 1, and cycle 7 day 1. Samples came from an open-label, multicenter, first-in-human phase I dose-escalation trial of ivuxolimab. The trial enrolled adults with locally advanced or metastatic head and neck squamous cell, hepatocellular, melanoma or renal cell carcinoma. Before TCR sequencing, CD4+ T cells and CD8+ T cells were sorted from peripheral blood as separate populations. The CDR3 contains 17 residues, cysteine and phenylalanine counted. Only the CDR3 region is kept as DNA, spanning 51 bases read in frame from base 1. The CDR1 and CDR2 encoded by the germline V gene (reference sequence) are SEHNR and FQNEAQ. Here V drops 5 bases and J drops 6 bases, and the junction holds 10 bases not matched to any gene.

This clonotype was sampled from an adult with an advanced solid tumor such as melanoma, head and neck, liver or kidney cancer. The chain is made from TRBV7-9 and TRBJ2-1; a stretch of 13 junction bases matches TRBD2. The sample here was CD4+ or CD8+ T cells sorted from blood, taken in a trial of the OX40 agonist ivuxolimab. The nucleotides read TGTGCCAGCAGCCCCCTACTAGCGGGAGGGCCTAGCAATGAGCAGTTCTTC. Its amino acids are CASSPLLAGGPSNEQFF.